A single sample gave rise to the 12 T cell receptor beta chains below, sequenced in a study of blood T cell repertoires in COVID-19. The method was immunoSEQ multiplex PCR; TCRdb's version includes in-frame clones alone and lacks a portion of them. The sample lists about 360,000 clones; 75% to 90% were seen once. What was sequenced was peripheral blood. The receptor set was obtained from a woman aged 55 to 70 with COVID-19, enrolled during active disease.

The chain couples TRBV19 to TRBJ2-1; TRBD2 aligns across 12 bases. Germline loops: CDR1 LNHDA, CDR2 SQIVND (reference sequence). The junction had 14 bases not matched to a gene; V was cut back by 3 bases and J by 8 bases. CDR3 length: 18 residues. The CDR3 DNA is TGTGCCAGTAGTATTCTGGCTAGCGGGGGGGCCAAGTCCTATGAGCAGTTCTTC. Translated: CASSILASGGAKSYEQFF.

CDR3 sequence: CASSPAGGETQYF. The CDR3 DNA follows: TGTGCCAGCAGCCCCGCGGGAGGGGAGACCCAGTACTTC. The chain has TRBV11-3 and TRBJ2-5; 9 nucleotides align to TRBD2. V shed 5 bases and J 5 bases; nucleotides not matched to a gene: 3. This CDR3 has 13 amino acids. Germline lookup yields CDR1 SGHNT and CDR2 YENEEA.

The gene calls are TRBV19 and TRBJ1-3; 12 bases fit TRBD1. Germline assignment: CDR1 LNHDA and CDR2 SQIVND (reference sequence). This CDR3 contains 18 residues. J lost 4 bases, V lost 9 bases, and 16 bases had no gene match. The CDR3 DNA sequence: TGTGCCAGCACCTCTCCCGGGACAGGGGGCTCAAGGGGAAACACCATATATTTT. Translating it yields CASTSPGTGGSRGNTIYF.

The V call is TRBV7-2, the J call TRBJ1-3, with D hard to call. Trimming removed 5 bases from V and 4 bases from J, with 18 bases in between. Germline values: CDR1 SGHTA, CDR2 FQGNSA. The CDR3 totals 16 residues. The CDR3 region has the DNA TGTGCCAGCAGCATTAGCGTATCGGTGTTAGGAAACACCATATATTTT. Its translation is CASSISVSVLGNTIYF.

The V gene is TRBV5-6, the J gene TRBJ2-3; TRBD1 matches at 8 bases. V shed 3 bases, J shed 1 base, and the junction held 7 bases outside the gene matches. The germline CDR1 and CDR2 sequences are SGHDT and YYEEEE. This CDR3 comprises 16 residues. The CDR3 loop is CASSSWPGQGTDTQYF. CDR3 in DNA: TGTGCCAGCAGCTCCTGGCCGGGACAGGGCACAGATACGCAGTATTTT.

The chain recombines TRBV12-3 or TRBV12-4 with TRBJ1-2; no clear D gene. This CDR3 contains 12 residues. Trimming stripped 5 bases from V and 1 base from J, with 5 bases between. The CDR3 DNA reads as TGTGCCAGCAGTCAGATTAACTATGGCTACACCTTC. It codes for CASSQINYGYTF.

This clone was observed a single time. The chain carries TRBV2 and TRBJ2-1, with TRBD1 matching over 12 bases. Germline CDR1 reads SNHLY; CDR2 reads FYNNEI. Trimming took 4 bases from V and 3 from J; bases not matched to a gene: 4. This CDR3 region has 16 residues. CDR3 in DNA: TGTGCCAGCAGTGGGGACAGGGGGCGAGGCTACAATGAGCAGTTCTTC. This codes for CASSGDRGRGYNEQFF.

The chain joins TRBV2 to TRBJ1-4, with 8 bases lining up with TRBD1. CDR3 length: 13 amino acids. Germline assignment: CDR1 SNHLY and CDR2 FYNNEI. V lost 6 bases to trimming and J lost 5 bases; unmatched junction nucleotides: 2. In nucleotides, the CDR3 is TGTGCCAGCAGGGGGGACAGGAATGAAAAACTGTTTTTT. It is translated as CASRGDRNEKLFF.

This clone is a singleton in its sample. The chain recombines TRBV2 with TRBJ2-5; 10 bases line up with TRBD2. Germline values: CDR1 SNHLY, CDR2 FYNNEI. This CDR3 spans 16 amino acids. Unmatched junction bases numbered 2, after V lost 0 bases and J lost 1 base. Here the CDR3 reads CASSEALAGIQETQYF. The CDR3, as DNA: TGTGCCAGCAGTGAAGCACTAGCGGGGATCCAAGAGACCCAGTACTTC. The full variable domain, rest sourced from reference TRBV2 and TRBJ2-5, is EPEVTQTPSHQVTQMGQEVILRCVPISNHLYFYWYRQILGQKVEFLVSFYNNEISEKSEIFDDQFSVERPDGSNFTLKIRSTKLEDSAMYFCASSEALAGIQETQYFGPGTRLLVL.

The rearrangement uses TRBV9 and TRBJ2-7; 7 positions match TRBD1. The V and J ends lost 3 bases and 1 base, in that order; junction bases with no gene match: 7. Per germline, CDR1 SGDLS and CDR2 YYNGEE. CDR3 size: 15 residues. CDR3 coding DNA: TGTGCCAGCAGCGCCTCCGGGACAGAGTCCTACGAGCAGTACTTC. It yields the protein CASSASGTESYEQYF.

The CDR3 DNA sequence: TGCGCCAGCAGCCAACACAACAGGGGGCAAAACTATGGCTACACCTTC. It yields the protein CASSQHNRGQNYGYTF. This chain connects TRBV4-3 to TRBJ1-2, with TRBD1 matching 9 bases. CDR1 and CDR2 from the germline V gene are LGHNA and YSLEER. J was trimmed by 2 bases and V by 2 bases; bases with no gene match: 6. CDR3 length: 16 residues.

V and J are TRBV23-1 and TRBJ2-5; D is uncertain. TRBV23-1 falls under the ORF class, with uncertain function. The CDR3 consists of 13 residues. The ends were cut back, 6 bases at V and 2 bases at J, with 10 bases in the middle. The CDR3 reads CASRKQWQETQYF. CDR3 coding DNA: TGCGCCAGCAGAAAACAGTGGCAAGAGACCCAGTACTTC.